The present entry profiles one T cell receptor beta chain with its context. Its antigen remains unidentified. Noted treatment: about 20 received Ad26.COV2.S at low or high dose, single or two shots; 5 received placebo; per-sample allocation not given. Vaccine and placebo recipients were sampled on day 63 after the first injection. Profiling relied on immunoSEQ multiplex PCR, and the TCRdb table lists in-frame clones only, not all of them. The sample holds about 350,000 clones, around 84% seen once. The germline CDR1 and CDR2 sequences are SGHDN and FVKESK. The CDR3 loop spans 15 amino acids. V lost 0 bases and J lost 5, with 13 bases in between. This specimen belongs to a study of Ad26.COV2.S vaccination and SARS-CoV-2 variants. General observations from the study: Participants given vaccine showed non-spike TCR breadth similar to that of placebo recipients.

The specimen was peripheral blood, collected in a trial of Ad26.COV2.S vaccine versus placebo. The rearrangement joins TRBV14 to TRBJ2-5; D not certain. The clonotype comes from a person aged 18-65 years who received the Ad26.COV2.S COVID-19 vaccine or a placebo. The CDR3: CASSQDRPLGETQYF. CDR3 coding DNA: TGTGCCAGCAGCCAAGATCGGCCTCTGGGGGAGACCCAGTACTTC.